The 7 T cell receptor beta chains below all came from one sample that was sequenced in a study of shared clonotypes between healthy human individuals. The repertoire was sequenced with immunoSEQ multiplex PCR; TCRdb's copy has only in-frame clones and lacks some. The table has about 460,000 clones, 60% to 80% seen once. Sequencing used PBMCs. These receptors all come from a woman aged 40 to 50 in good health. Some clones in this sample may be carry-over from other donors' samples.

The rearrangement joins TRBV20-1 to TRBJ1-5, with D maybe TRBD1 (5 bases). The CDR3 has 11 residues. Germline-derived CDR1 and CDR2 are DFQATT and SNEGSKA (reference sequence). V shed 7 bases and J shed 11 bases, with 15 bases lying between them. The DNA for the CDR3 is TGCAGTGTAGTCTCCCTGACAGCCCAGCATTTT. Amino acids: CSVVSLTAQHF.

This chain joins TRBV7-2 and TRBJ2-1; 12 bases are shared with TRBD2. V lost 5 bases and J lost 4; bases outside the gene matches: 3. Germline V gives CDR1 SGHTA, CDR2 FQGNSA. This CDR3 has 15 residues. The DNA for the CDR3 is TGTGCCAGCAGCACGACTAGCGGGGGTTACAATGAGCAGTTCTTC. Translating it yields CASSTTSGGYNEQFF. Filled out from reference TRBV7-2 and TRBJ2-1, the complete variable domain reads GAGVSQSPSNKVTEKGKDVELRCDPISGHTALYWYRQSLGQGLEFLIYFQGNSAPDKSGLPSDRFSAERTGGSVSTLTIQRTQQEDSAVYLCASSTTSGGYNEQFFGPGTRLTVL.

The V and J genes are TRBV4-2 and TRBJ2-7; D not resolved. This CDR3 has 13 amino acids. Germline CDR1 reads LGHNA; CDR2 reads YNFKEQ. Deletions cut 3 bases from V and 0 bases from J, with 6 bases between. The CDR3 nucleotides are TGTGCCAGCAGCCAGGGTCGCTCCTACGAGCAGTACTTC. Translating gives CASSQGRSYEQYF.

V is TRBV9 and J is TRBJ1-5, with TRBD1 as a possible D gene (5 bases). The CDR3 is made up of 14 amino acids. The germline CDR1 and CDR2 sequences are SGDLS and YYNGEE. V was trimmed by 2 bases and J by 4 bases, leaving 10 bases between them. The CDR3 coding sequence is TGTGCCAGCAGCGTGAGTCAGGGTAATCAGCCCCAGCATTTT. It specifies CASSVSQGNQPQHF.

The V and J genes are TRBV10-3 and TRBJ1-2; no definite D call. Between the trimmed V and J ends, which lost 3 bases and 4 bases, there was a span of 3 bases. The CDR3 runs to 11 residues. Germline-derived CDR1 and CDR2 are ENHRY and SYGVKD. CDR3 sequence reads: CAISDSYGYTF. The CDR3 DNA follows: TGTGCCATCAGTGACAGCTATGGCTACACCTTC.

The chain uses TRBV10-3 and TRBJ1-1; D not certain. This CDR3 is 14 amino acids long. V dropped 2 bases and J dropped 5 bases, with 12 bases sitting between them. The germline V gene encodes CDR1 ENHRY and CDR2 SYGVKD. CDR3 protein: CAISEGGQRTEAFF. The CDR3 DNA reads as TGTGCCATCAGTGAGGGAGGCCAGAGGACTGAAGCTTTCTTT.

This clone has more than one count but fewer than ten. The chain uses TRBV7-3 and TRBJ1-5, with D hard to call. The germline V gene encodes CDR1 SGHTA and CDR2 FQGTGA. The CDR3 has 13 residues. The germline V and J ends were trimmed by 6 bases and 6 bases, with 12 bases remaining between them. The CDR3 nucleotides read TGTGCCAGCAGTTTCAGCCGGGGTCAGCCCCAGCATTTT. Amino acids: CASSFSRGQPQHF.